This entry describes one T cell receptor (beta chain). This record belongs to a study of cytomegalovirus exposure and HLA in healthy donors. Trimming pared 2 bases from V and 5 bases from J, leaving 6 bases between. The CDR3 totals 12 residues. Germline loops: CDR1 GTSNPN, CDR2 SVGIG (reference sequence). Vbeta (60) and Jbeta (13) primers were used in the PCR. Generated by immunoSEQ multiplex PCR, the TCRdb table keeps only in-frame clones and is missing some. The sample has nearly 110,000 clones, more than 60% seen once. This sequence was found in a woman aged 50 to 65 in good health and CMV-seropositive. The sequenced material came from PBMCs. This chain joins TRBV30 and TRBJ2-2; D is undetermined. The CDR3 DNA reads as TGTGCCTGGAGTCCCCAGACCGGGGAGCTGTTTTTT. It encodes CAWSPQTGELFF.